The sequence of this T cell receptor beta chain was determined in a study of T cell responses to AZD1222 COVID-19 vaccine. About the research overall: Both about-4-week and about-12-week second-dose recipients were combined. Overall study results and limits: Repertoire sampling was restricted to post-peak T cell response timepoints. The number of AZD1222 recipients seropositive at baseline was only 6 or 7. Increased Spike-specific TCR breadth and depth were observed after two AZD1222 doses.

TCRdb keeps only in-frame clones here, not all; method: immunoSEQ multiplex PCR. The repertoire includes 150,000 to 200,000 clones, roughly 87% of them detected once, and approximately 2.5% sits in the top ten. Comment on this clone: The antigen is not known.

Source: peripheral blood, taken on day 0 of AZD1222 vaccination. The origin of this receptor is an adult in good health.

In nucleotides, the CDR3 is TGTGCCAGCAGCTTGGGGCTAAATCCGCAGTACTTC. Its translation is CASSLGLNPQYF. The chain uses TRBV7-2 and TRBJ2-7; the D gene is possibly TRBD1 (5 bases). V was trimmed by 3 bases and J by 9 bases, leaving 12 bases between them. CDR1 is SGHTA and CDR2 is FQGNSA in the germline V gene. This CDR3 comprises 12 residues.